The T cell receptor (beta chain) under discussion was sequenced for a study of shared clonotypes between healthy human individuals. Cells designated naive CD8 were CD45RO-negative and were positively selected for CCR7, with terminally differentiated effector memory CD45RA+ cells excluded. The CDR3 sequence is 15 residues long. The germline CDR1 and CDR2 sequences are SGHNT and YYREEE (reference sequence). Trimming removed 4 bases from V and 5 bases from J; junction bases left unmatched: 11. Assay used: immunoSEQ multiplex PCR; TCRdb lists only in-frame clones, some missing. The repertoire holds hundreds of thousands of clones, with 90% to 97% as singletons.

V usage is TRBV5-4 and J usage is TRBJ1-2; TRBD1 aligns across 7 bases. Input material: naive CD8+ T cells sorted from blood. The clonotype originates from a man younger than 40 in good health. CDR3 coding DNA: TGTGCCAGCAGCCCCGGACAGGAGACCTATTATGGCTACACCTTC. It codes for CASSPGQETYYGYTF. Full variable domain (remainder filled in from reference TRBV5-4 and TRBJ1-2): ETGVTQSPTHLIKTRGQQVTLRCSSQSGHNTVSWYQQALGQGPQFIFQYYREEENGRGNFPPRFSGLQFPNYSSELNVNALELDDSALYLCASSPGQETYYGYTFGSGTRLTVV.